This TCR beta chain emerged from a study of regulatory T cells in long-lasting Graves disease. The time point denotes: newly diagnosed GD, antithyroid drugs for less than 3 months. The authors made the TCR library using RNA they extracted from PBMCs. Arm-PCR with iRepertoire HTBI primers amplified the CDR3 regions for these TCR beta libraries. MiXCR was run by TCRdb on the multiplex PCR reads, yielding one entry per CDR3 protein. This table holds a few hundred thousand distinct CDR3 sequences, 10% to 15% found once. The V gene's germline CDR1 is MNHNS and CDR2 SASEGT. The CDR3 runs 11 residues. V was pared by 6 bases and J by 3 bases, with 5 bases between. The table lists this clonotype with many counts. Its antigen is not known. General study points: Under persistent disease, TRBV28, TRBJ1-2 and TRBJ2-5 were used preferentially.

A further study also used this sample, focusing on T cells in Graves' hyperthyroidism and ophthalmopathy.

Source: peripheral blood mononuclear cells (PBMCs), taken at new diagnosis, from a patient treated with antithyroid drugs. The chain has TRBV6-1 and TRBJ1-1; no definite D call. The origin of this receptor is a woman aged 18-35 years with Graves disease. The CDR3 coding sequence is TGTGCCAGCAGGGGGTACACTGAAGCTTTCTTT. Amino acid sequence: CASRGYTEAFF.